A selection of T cell receptor beta chains follows, all from one sample in a study of beta chain features in type 1 diabetes. Here immunoSEQ multiplex PCR was the method, and the copy in TCRdb shows in-frame clones only, minus some. The profile shows hundreds of thousands of clones, roughly two thirds of them singletons. Sequencing was carried out using naive CD4+ T cells from blood. The receptors originated from a man younger than 45 in good health. Each CDR3 is given with its conserved first and last residue. The D gene is left open where the match is weak. The size entry is marked missing in some rows and otherwise reads once, few, many or a size class.

D gene: NA; J gene: TRBJ2-7; clone size: NA; V gene: TRBV4-2; CDR3 DNA: TGTGCCAGCAGCCAAGTGGGGTACGAGCAGTACTTC; CDR3 protein: CASSQVGYEQYF
D gene: NA; J gene: TRBJ2-1; clone size: few; V gene: TRBV25-1; CDR3 DNA: TGTGCCAGCAGTGAAGCTAGTGTCACTGAGCAGTTCTTC; CDR3 protein: CASSEASVTEQFF
D gene: NA; J gene: TRBJ2-7; clone size: NA; V gene: TRBV21-1; CDR3 DNA: TGTGCCAGCAGCAAAGTCGGGATATTCTACGAGCAGTACTTC; CDR3 protein: CASSKVGIFYEQYF
D gene: TRBD2; J gene: TRBJ2-1; clone size: once; V gene: TRBV2; CDR3 DNA: TGTGCCAGCAGTGTGGTTAGCGGGAGTTACAATGAGCAGTTCTTC; CDR3 protein: CASSVVSGSYNEQFF
D gene: NA; J gene: TRBJ2-4; clone size: NA; V gene: TRBV2; CDR3 DNA: TGTGCCAGCAGATCGATGGGACGGCAGATCCTAGCCAAAAACATTCAGTACTTC; CDR3 protein: CASRSMGRQILAKNIQYF
D gene: TRBD2; J gene: TRBJ2-7; clone size: NA; V gene: TRBV29-1; CDR3 DNA: TGCAGCGTTGAACTAGCGGGCAACTCCTACGAGCAGTACTTC; CDR3 protein: CSVELAGNSYEQYF
D gene: NA; J gene: TRBJ2-5; clone size: NA; V gene: TRBV7-9; CDR3 DNA: TGTGCCAGCAGCCGTTCTCAAGAGACCCAGTACTTC; CDR3 protein: CASSRSQETQYF
D gene: NA; J gene: TRBJ1-1; clone size: NA; V gene: TRBV9; CDR3 DNA: TGTGCCAGCAGCGTCAGCATGGGCACTGAAGCTTTCTTT; CDR3 protein: CASSVSMGTEAFF
D gene: NA; J gene: TRBJ1-1; clone size: NA; V gene: TRBV9; CDR3 DNA: TGTGCCAGCAGCGTAGTTGGAGAAGGCACTGAAGCTTTCTTT; CDR3 protein: CASSVVGEGTEAFF
D gene: NA; J gene: TRBJ2-5; clone size: NA; V gene: TRBV30; CDR3 DNA: TGTGCCTGGAGGCGGGACAGAGAGACCCAGTACTTC; CDR3 protein: CAWRRDRETQYF
D gene: TRBD1; J gene: TRBJ1-5; clone size: NA; V gene: TRBV27; CDR3 DNA: TGTGCCAGCAGTTTGGAGGGGGCTCCCGGTCAGCCCCAGCATTTT; CDR3 protein: CASSLEGAPGQPQHF
D gene: TRBD1; J gene: TRBJ1-2; clone size: NA; V gene: TRBV25-1; CDR3 DNA: TGTGCCAGCAGGGGACAGGGTAACTATGGCTACACCTTC; CDR3 protein: CASRGQGNYGYTF
D gene: NA; J gene: TRBJ1-5; clone size: few; V gene: TRBV30; CDR3 DNA: TGTGCCTGGTCTAGCGAACATAGTACGCCCCAGCATTTT; CDR3 protein: CAWSSEHSTPQHF
D gene: NA; J gene: TRBJ2-3; clone size: NA; V gene: TRBV30; CDR3 DNA: TGTGCCTGGAGTCAGGGATTCACAGATACGCAGTATTTT; CDR3 protein: CAWSQGFTDTQYF
D gene: TRBD1; J gene: TRBJ1-5; clone size: few; V gene: TRBV9; CDR3 DNA: TGTGCCAGCAGCGTAGCAGGGGGTCAGCCCCAGCATTTT; CDR3 protein: CASSVAGGQPQHF
D gene: NA; J gene: TRBJ2-7; clone size: NA; V gene: TRBV19; CDR3 DNA: TGTGCCAGTAGTATGTCATCGAGAGAGCAGTACTTC; CDR3 protein: CASSMSSREQYF
D gene: TRBD2; J gene: TRBJ2-2; clone size: few; V gene: TRBV29-1; CDR3 DNA: TGCAGCGTTGTGACTAGCGGGAGAGCGAGCACCGGGGAGCTGTTTTTT; CDR3 protein: CSVVTSGRASTGELFF
D gene: NA; J gene: TRBJ2-3; clone size: few; V gene: TRBV29-1; CDR3 DNA: TGCAGCGTTTCTTACTCCAGCACAGATACGCAGTATTTT; CDR3 protein: CSVSYSSTDTQYF
D gene: NA; J gene: TRBJ2-1; clone size: once; V gene: TRBV9; CDR3 DNA: TGTGCCAGCAGCGCGGCCCCTCATCCGGGCGATGAGCAGTTCTTC; CDR3 protein: CASSAAPHPGDEQFF
D gene: TRBD1; J gene: TRBJ1-2; clone size: NA; V gene: TRBV5-6; CDR3 DNA: TGTGCCAGCAGCTTCGACCGCTACCCGTTCCGGGACAGGCACGATGGCTACACCTTC; CDR3 protein: CASSFDRYPFRDRHDGYTF
D gene: NA; J gene: TRBJ1-5; clone size: NA; V gene: TRBV30; CDR3 DNA: TGTGCCTGGAGTGTCACCTTGCAAAGCAATCAGCCCCAGCATTTT; CDR3 protein: CAWSVTLQSNQPQHF
D gene: NA; J gene: TRBJ2-7; clone size: NA; V gene: TRBV5-4; CDR3 DNA: TGTGCCAGCAGCTTCCATGAGGGGCGAGCCTACGAGCAGTACTTC; CDR3 protein: CASSFHEGRAYEQYF
D gene: TRBD2; J gene: TRBJ2-5; clone size: once; V gene: TRBV6-6; CDR3 DNA: TGTGCCAGCACAAACGGACTAGCGGGAGTGGAGACCCAGTACTTC; CDR3 protein: CASTNGLAGVETQYF
D gene: NA; J gene: TRBJ2-7; clone size: few; V gene: TRBV19; CDR3 DNA: TGTGCCACCGCCGGGACCGGCTACGAGCAGTACTTC; CDR3 protein: CATAGTGYEQYF
D gene: NA; J gene: TRBJ2-7; clone size: once; V gene: TRBV27; CDR3 DNA: TGTGCCAGCTCGACGGGCTACGAGCAGTACTTC; CDR3 protein: CASSTGYEQYF
D gene: NA; J gene: TRBJ2-5; clone size: few; V gene: TRBV7-7; CDR3 DNA: TGTGCCAGCAGCGCCACAGGGTTCCCCCAAGAGACCCAGTACTTC; CDR3 protein: CASSATGFPQETQYF
D gene: NA; J gene: TRBJ1-1; clone size: NA; V gene: TRBV29-1; CDR3 DNA: TGCAGCGTTGAAACAGCCAGAGGCACTGAAGCTTTCTTT; CDR3 protein: CSVETARGTEAFF
D gene: TRBD1; J gene: TRBJ2-1; clone size: NA; V gene: TRBV27; CDR3 DNA: TGTGCCAGCAGTTTGGGACAGGGGAGGGGGAATGAGCAGTTCTTC; CDR3 protein: CASSLGQGRGNEQFF
D gene: NA; J gene: TRBJ2-1; clone size: few; V gene: TRBV29-1; CDR3 DNA: TGCAGCTCAGGGAGCTCCTACAATGAGCAGTTCTTC; CDR3 protein: CSSGSSYNEQFF
D gene: TRBD2; J gene: TRBJ2-3; clone size: NA; V gene: TRBV23-1; CDR3 DNA: TGCGCCAGCAGTCAACCAGCGGGAAGCACAGATACGCAGTATTTT; CDR3 protein: CASSQPAGSTDTQYF
D gene: NA; J gene: TRBJ2-7; clone size: NA; V gene: TRBV29-1; CDR3 DNA: TGCAGCGTCACCAACATCAGGGAAAACGAGCAGTACTTC; CDR3 protein: CSVTNIRENEQYF
D gene: NA; J gene: TRBJ2-7; clone size: NA; V gene: TRBV14; CDR3 DNA: TGTGCCAGCAGCCAAGAGGCGAGGATGCTAGCCTACGAGCAGTACTTC; CDR3 protein: CASSQEARMLAYEQYF
D gene: NA; J gene: TRBJ1-1; clone size: NA; V gene: TRBV29-1; CDR3 DNA: TGCAGCGTCGTCCAGGGTTCCGCTGAAGCTTTCTTT; CDR3 protein: CSVVQGSAEAFF
D gene: TRBD2; J gene: TRBJ2-7; clone size: NA; V gene: TRBV7-2; CDR3 DNA: TGTGCCAGCAGCCCGAGCGGGATGAGCTCCTACGAGCAGTACTTC; CDR3 protein: CASSPSGMSSYEQYF
D gene: NA; J gene: TRBJ2-1; clone size: NA; V gene: TRBV30; CDR3 DNA: TGTGCCTGGAGTGTAGCTGGCTTCTCTGAGCAGTTCTTC; CDR3 protein: CAWSVAGFSEQFF
D gene: TRBD1; J gene: TRBJ2-5; clone size: NA; V gene: TRBV5-1; CDR3 DNA: TGCGCCAGCAGCGGACAGGGGACTAAAGAGACCCAGTACTTC; CDR3 protein: CASSGQGTKETQYF
D gene: NA; J gene: TRBJ2-2; clone size: NA; V gene: TRBV7-2; CDR3 DNA: TGTGCCAGCAGCTTAGCGGCCACCGGGGAGCTGTTTTTT; CDR3 protein: CASSLAATGELFF
D gene: NA; J gene: TRBJ2-2; clone size: NA; V gene: TRBV11-2; CDR3 DNA: TGTGCCAGCAGCTCGACGTTCCGGGAGAGGGAGCTGTTTTTT; CDR3 protein: CASSSTFRERELFF
D gene: NA; J gene: TRBJ2-7; clone size: NA; V gene: TRBV29-1; CDR3 DNA: TGCAGCGGCCAGACCCTGGACTACGAGCAGTACTTC; CDR3 protein: CSGQTLDYEQYF
D gene: NA; J gene: TRBJ2-3; clone size: NA; V gene: TRBV6-5; CDR3 DNA: TGTGCCAGCAGAAGAGCGGATACGCAGTATTTT; CDR3 protein: CASRRADTQYF
D gene: NA; J gene: TRBJ2-1; clone size: NA; V gene: TRBV10-3; CDR3 DNA: TGTGCCATCAGTTTGGCCATGTTCACCGGCAATGAGCAGTTCTTC; CDR3 protein: CAISLAMFTGNEQFF
D gene: NA; J gene: TRBJ2-2; clone size: NA; V gene: TRBV7-2; CDR3 DNA: TGTGCCAGCAGCTTAAACCGGGAGACCGGGGAGCTGTTTTTT; CDR3 protein: CASSLNRETGELFF
D gene: NA; J gene: TRBJ2-3; clone size: NA; V gene: TRBV29-1; CDR3 DNA: TGCAGCGTTGGGATAGCCCGGAAGTTAGATACGCAGTATTTT; CDR3 protein: CSVGIARKLDTQYF
D gene: NA; J gene: TRBJ1-2; clone size: NA; V gene: TRBV7-9; CDR3 DNA: TGTGCCAGCAGCTTATCCACGCAGGGCTACACCTTC; CDR3 protein: CASSLSTQGYTF
D gene: NA; J gene: TRBJ2-2; clone size: NA; V gene: TRBV30; CDR3 DNA: TGTGCCTGGAGGGCCGCGGGTTTGAACACCGGGGAGCTGTTTTTT; CDR3 protein: CAWRAAGLNTGELFF
D gene: TRBD2; J gene: TRBJ2-7; clone size: NA; V gene: TRBV7-9; CDR3 DNA: TGTGCCAGCAGCTCCCGGACTAGTCCGCAGTACTTC; CDR3 protein: CASSSRTSPQYF
D gene: NA; J gene: TRBJ2-3; clone size: NA; V gene: TRBV7-8; CDR3 DNA: TGTGCCAGCAGCTGGGGACGTGCAGATACGCAGTATTTT; CDR3 protein: CASSWGRADTQYF
D gene: NA; J gene: TRBJ1-1; clone size: NA; V gene: TRBV7-9; CDR3 DNA: TGTGCCAGCAGCCCCCAAGGGGGGAACACTGAAGCTTTCTTT; CDR3 protein: CASSPQGGNTEAFF
D gene: NA; J gene: TRBJ1-1; clone size: few; V gene: TRBV30; CDR3 DNA: TGTGCCTGGAGTGGGGACACTTCGGAAGCTTTCTTT; CDR3 protein: CAWSGDTSEAFF
D gene: NA; J gene: TRBJ2-3; clone size: NA; V gene: TRBV5-1; CDR3 DNA: TGCGCCAGCAGCTTTGGCAGAACTAGCACAGATACGCAGTATTTT; CDR3 protein: CASSFGRTSTDTQYF
D gene: NA; J gene: TRBJ1-1; clone size: NA; V gene: TRBV2; CDR3 DNA: TGTGCCAGCAGTGGCGGGTTGAACACTGAAGCTTTCTTT; CDR3 protein: CASSGGLNTEAFF
D gene: NA; J gene: TRBJ2-7; clone size: few; V gene: TRBV7-9; CDR3 DNA: TGTGCCAGCAGCTTGGACGGGGGCACCTACGAGCAGTACTTC; CDR3 protein: CASSLDGGTYEQYF
D gene: NA; J gene: TRBJ2-5; clone size: few; V gene: TRBV29-1; CDR3 DNA: TGCAGCGTTGAAAGTGCGTCGGAGACCCAGTACTTC; CDR3 protein: CSVESASETQYF
D gene: NA; J gene: TRBJ2-3; clone size: NA; V gene: TRBV7-2; CDR3 DNA: TGTGCCAGCAGCTTATGGGCGGGGACTAGCACAGATACGCAGTATTTT; CDR3 protein: CASSLWAGTSTDTQYF
D gene: NA; J gene: TRBJ2-3; clone size: NA; V gene: TRBV11-2; CDR3 DNA: TGTGCCAGCAGCTTAGCAGCGGTTGGCACAGATACGCAGTATTTT; CDR3 protein: CASSLAAVGTDTQYF
D gene: TRBD2; J gene: TRBJ2-7; clone size: once; V gene: TRBV30; CDR3 DNA: TGTGCCTGGACTCGACTAGCGGGAGCGAACGAGCAGTACTTC; CDR3 protein: CAWTRLAGANEQYF
D gene: NA; J gene: TRBJ2-3; clone size: NA; V gene: TRBV29-1; CDR3 DNA: TGCAGCGTTCAACAGGGTCGGGCAGATACGCAGTATTTT; CDR3 protein: CSVQQGRADTQYF
D gene: NA; J gene: TRBJ2-1; clone size: NA; V gene: TRBV29-1; CDR3 DNA: TGCAGCGTTGGAGGATGGCCCCTGAGGAACAATGAGCAGTTCTTC; CDR3 protein: CSVGGWPLRNNEQFF
D gene: NA; J gene: TRBJ1-1; clone size: NA; V gene: TRBV29-1; CDR3 DNA: TGCAGCGTAGACGGGTGGGTAACTGAAGCTTTCTTT; CDR3 protein: CSVDGWVTEAFF
D gene: TRBD1; J gene: TRBJ2-5; clone size: NA; V gene: TRBV19; CDR3 DNA: TGTGCCAGTAGTATAGATCGACTCGGGACAGGGCTAAAGACCCAGTACTTC; CDR3 protein: CASSIDRLGTGLKTQYF